Each of the 24 T cell receptor beta chains below was sequenced from the same sample in a study of HIV-infected patients and healthy controls. 400 to 550 ng RNA was reverse transcribed with alpha and beta constant-region primers. Each of the alpha and beta chains got its own library through chain-specific third strand synthesis with indices. Using its own MiXCR run on the 5' RACE reads, TCRdb lists one record per CDR3 protein. This table holds several thousand distinct CDR3 sequences, around 8.7% found once. Follow-up blood was drawn about 14 weeks, roughly three months, after antiretroviral therapy began. No cell fractionation was done, so the repertoire covers all unsorted peripheral blood T cells. This specimen was blood, taken during antiretroviral therapy. Receptors originate from an adult with HIV infection.

This clonotype is classed as medium-sized (0.01 to 0.1%). The chain employs TRBV5-1 and TRBJ2-4, with a tentative D call TRBD1 (5 bases). V was shortened by 1 base and J by 5 bases, with 10 bases between the two germline ends. The CDR3 loop spans 14 amino acids. Germline V gene sequence: CDR1 SGHRS, CDR2 YFSETQ. DNA for the CDR3: TGCGCCAGCAGCTTGACAGGCGGCGAAAACATTCAGTACTTC. It specifies CASSLTGGENIQYF.

A single count supports this clonotype. V gene TRBV5-1 combines with J gene TRBJ2-3; 9 bases align to TRBD1. The J call may be in error: the DNA end matches TRBJ1-5 better. Germline V gene sequence: CDR1 SGHRS, CDR2 YFSETQ. The CDR3 spans 14 residues. The CDR3 region has the DNA TGCGCCAGCAGCCCGGGACAGGGAACAGATACGCAGCATTTT. Protein: CASSPGQGTDTQHF.

This clonotype counts as medium-sized. This chain joins TRBV27 and TRBJ1-4; TRBD1 aligns across 8 bases. Germline CDR1 and CDR2: MNHEY and SMNVEV (reference sequence). The CDR3 covers 13 residues. J gave up 10 bases and V 7 bases, and 8 bases lay outside the gene matches. CDR3 sequence reads: CASMDRAQGKLFF. DNA of the CDR3: TGTGCCAGCATGGACAGGGCACAGGGAAAACTGTTTTTT.

There are many counts of this clonotype. This chain uses TRBV4-1 with TRBJ1-1; no reliable D call. V was clipped by 0 bases and J by 3 bases, with 8 bases between them. CDR3 size: 14 residues. Germline V gives CDR1 MGHRA, CDR2 YSYEKL. CDR3 in amino acids: CASSQDQTYTEAFF. The CDR3 DNA is TGCGCCAGCAGCCAAGATCAGACGTACACTGAAGCTTTCTTT.

The genes are TRBV20-1 and TRBJ1-5, with 10 positions matching TRBD1. Trimming at V came to 6 bases and at J to 0 bases, leaving 11 bases not matched to a gene. Germline V CDR1 and CDR2: DFQATT, SNEGSKA (reference sequence). The CDR3 runs 17 residues. The CDR3 region has the DNA TGCAGTGCGACAGGGGGCGAGGGACTACATAGCAATCAGCCCCAGCATTTT. Translated: CSATGGEGLHSNQPQHF.

By proportion, this clonotype is medium-sized. This chain joins TRBV12-3 or TRBV12-4 and TRBJ2-3; 11 nucleotides agree with TRBD2. The V segment lost 6 bases and the J segment 3 bases; nucleotides outside the gene matches: 5. The CDR3 spans 15 residues. The CDR3, as DNA: TGTGCCAGCAGCACTAGCGGGAGTTCAACAGATACGCAGTATTTT. The encoded protein is CASSTSGSSTDTQYF.

In regard to this clonotype: This could be a read error, since a much larger clone is one nucleotide away. The rearrangement uses TRBV7-9 and TRBJ2-5, with D possibly matching TRBD2 (5 bases). The CDR3 is 13 residues long. Germline lookup yields CDR1 SEHNR and CDR2 FQNEAQ (reference sequence). CDR3 sequence: CASSLAGEETQNF. The CDR3 coding sequence is TGTGCCAGCAGCTTAGCCGGGGAAGAGACCCAGAACTTC.

V usage is TRBV6-6 and J usage is TRBJ2-3; 8 nucleotides agree with TRBD2. V shed 5 bases, J shed 5 bases, and the junction held 9 bases outside the gene matches. The CDR3 runs to 15 residues. Germline CDR1 and CDR2: MNHNY and SVGAGI (reference sequence). The DNA for the CDR3 is TGTGCCAGCAGTCTCGGGACTAGTAGGGGAGATACGCAGTATTTT. This translates into CASSLGTSRGDTQYF.

This clonotype is classed as medium-sized. The chain carries TRBV5-1 and TRBJ2-1, with TRBD1 as a possible D gene (6 bases). CDR1 SGHRS and CDR2 YFSETQ come from the germline V gene. Trimming cost V 1 base and J 0 bases, with 8 bases left between them. The CDR3 runs to 15 residues. CDR3 sequence reads: CASSLTGSSYNEQFF. CDR3 nucleotide sequence: TGCGCCAGCAGCTTGACAGGGAGCTCCTACAATGAGCAGTTCTTC.

This clonotype was seen repeatedly, ten times or more. The rearrangement links TRBV20-1 to TRBJ2-2; 8 bases line up with TRBD2. The ends lost 7 bases at V and 3 bases at J; junction bases unmatched: 7. The CDR3 length is 14 residues. Germline CDR1 is DFQATT and CDR2 is SNEGSKA (reference sequence). CDR3 sequence reads: CSGLSGGYTGELFF. The CDR3 coding sequence is TGCAGTGGCCTTTCGGGGGGGTACACCGGGGAGCTGTTTTTT.

This clonotype showed up just once. The V gene is TRBV5-4, the J gene TRBJ2-7; D may be TRBD1 or TRBD2 (5 bases each). This CDR3 region has 13 residues. Deletions cut 5 bases from V and 3 bases from J, with 12 bases between. Germline V gene data show CDR1 as SGHNT and CDR2 as YYREEE (reference sequence). The CDR3: CASRSGRGYEQYV. CDR3 DNA sequence: TGTGCCAGCAGATCGGGACGGGGCTACGAGCAGTACGTC.

By sample fraction, this clonotype is large. The rearrangement links TRBV7-7 to TRBJ2-1, with D possibly being TRBD1 (6 bases). The CDR3 extends over 18 amino acids. V was shortened by 1 base and J by 7 bases, with 23 bases between the two germline ends. CDR1 SSHAT and CDR2 FNYEAQ come from the germline V gene (reference sequence). CDR3 amino acids: CASSLDVPWQGQGNEQFF. The CDR3 DNA is TGTGCCAGCAGCTTAGACGTCCCCTGGCAGGGTCAGGGGAATGAGCAGTTCTTC.

There are many counts of this clonotype. V is TRBV20-1 and J is TRBJ2-3, with 7 bases identical to TRBD1. Losses at the gene ends were 5 bases for V and 2 bases for J; bases not matched to a gene: 13. CDR1 DFQATT and CDR2 SNEGSKA come from the germline V gene (reference sequence). The CDR3 loop spans 16 amino acids. The CDR3 region has the DNA TGCAGTGCTGGTACGGCGACAGGGACCAACACAGATACGCAGTATTTT. Its protein product is CSAGTATGTNTDTQYF.

This clonotype has only a few counts. This chain joins TRBV20-1 and TRBJ1-5; possibly TRBD1 for D (5 bases). V lost 7 bases and J 5 bases, leaving 12 bases between the germline ends. CDR3 length: 12 amino acids. CDR1 is DFQATT and CDR2 is SNEGSKA in the germline V gene (reference sequence). CDR3 protein: CSGAGRDQPQHF. In nucleotides, the CDR3 is TGCAGTGGAGCAGGGCGGGATCAGCCCCAGCATTTT.

This clonotype was detected only a few times. The CDR3 sequence: CASSFPFSRNTDTQYF. The CDR3, as DNA: TGTGCCAGCAGTTTCCCATTTTCGAGGAACACAGATACGCAGTATTTT. The V and J genes are TRBV6-2 or TRBV6-3 and TRBJ2-3; D remains ambiguous. The CDR3 consists of 16 residues. The V gene lost 4 bases and the J gene lost 2 bases, with 16 bases spanning the gap. Germline CDR1 reads MNHEY; CDR2 reads SVGEGT.

This clonotype was detected many times. CDR3: CASSPRGDGTDTQYF. For the CDR3, the DNA is TGTGCCAGCAGCCCGCGGGGGGATGGCACAGATACGCAGTATTTT. The J gene is TRBJ2-3, the V gene TRBV7-3; 8 bases map to TRBD2. Germline CDR1 SGHTA, CDR2 FQGTGA. The CDR3 is 15 amino acids. J gave up 1 base and V 5 bases, and 5 bases lay outside the gene matches.

The V gene is TRBV7-8, the J gene TRBJ1-5; D not certain. The CDR3 is made up of 15 amino acids. The germline gives CDR1 SGHVS, CDR2 FQNEAQ. The ends were cut back, 4 bases at V and 1 base at J, with 11 bases in the middle. The CDR3 nucleotides are TGTGCCAGCAGCTCAGGAGTGGGGAGCAATCAGCCCCAGCATTTT. This codes for CASSSGVGSNQPQHF.

This clonotype was counted ten times or more. The gene calls are TRBV12-3 or TRBV12-4 and TRBJ2-1; 7 nucleotides agree with TRBD2. The CDR3 covers 16 residues. Trimming cost V 6 bases and J 4 bases; bases outside gene matches: 12. The CDR3 DNA follows: TGTGCCAGCAGCCCATTTTCGGGAGGCCTTTACAATGAGCAGTTCTTC. Translated: CASSPFSGGLYNEQFF.

At least ten counts were recorded for this clonotype. V usage is TRBV24-1 and J usage is TRBJ1-5, with 7 bases that match TRBD1. The CDR3 has 14 amino acids. CDR1 is KGHDR, CDR2 SFDVKD, per germline. The V segment lost 9 bases and the J segment 2 bases; nucleotides outside the gene matches: 6. The CDR3 region has the DNA TGTGCCACCGGCGTAGGGACAGGCAATCAGCCCCAGCATTTT. It specifies CATGVGTGNQPQHF.

This clonotype is medium-sized. J is TRBJ2-1 and V is TRBV6-2 or TRBV6-3; 7 bases agree with TRBD2. From germline, CDR1 is MNHEY and CDR2 SVGEGT. J lost 10 bases, V lost 2 bases, and 8 bases had no gene match. This CDR3 region has 14 residues. This CDR3 is CASSYGGGPQEQFF. CDR3 in DNA: TGTGCCAGCAGTTACGGCGGGGGTCCTCAGGAGCAGTTCTTC.

This clonotype qualifies as medium-sized. The gene calls are TRBV20-1 and TRBJ1-2, with TRBD1 matching 7 bases. Germline V gives CDR1 DFQATT, CDR2 SNEGSKA (reference sequence). With V trimmed by 6 bases and J by 5 bases, 12 bases remained unmatched. The CDR3 has 14 residues. The DNA of the CDR3 is TGCAGTGCCCCGACAGGGCGGGTGATATATGGCTACACCTTC. This encodes CSAPTGRVIYGYTF.

This clonotype was seen ten or more times. V gene TRBV6-6 combines with J gene TRBJ2-5, with 7 bases matching TRBD1. The ends lost 8 bases at V and 0 bases at J; junction bases unmatched: 24. Germline CDR1 reads MNHNY; CDR2 reads SVGAGI (reference sequence). The CDR3 length is 20 residues. The CDR3 nucleotides read TGTGCCAGCTCCTACTCGAACAAAGACCTAACGGGACAGCACCAAGAGACCCAGTACTTC. Protein sequence: CASSYSNKDLTGQHQETQYF.

By share, this clonotype counts as medium-sized. The CDR3 DNA sequence: TGTGCCAGCAGCCAAGGTGGGCTTGGGCCCCAGCATTTT. Its translation is CASSQGGLGPQHF. The chain employs TRBV4-2 and TRBJ1-5; D unclear. Germline V gives CDR1 LGHNA, CDR2 YNFKEQ. V was clipped by 1 base and J by 9 bases, with 10 bases between them. The CDR3 has 13 amino acids.

This clonotype appeared many times. V is TRBV6-2 or TRBV6-3 and J is TRBJ1-1, with 9 bases identical to TRBD1. There are 14 residues in the CDR3. The trim removed 5 bases at V and 6 bases at J, leaving 7 bases unmatched. Germline V gene lookup returns CDR1 MNHEY and CDR2 SVGEGT. For the CDR3, the DNA is TGTGCCAGCAGTACCACAGGGGGCCGCGCTGAAGCTTTCTTT. Protein: CASSTTGGRAEAFF.